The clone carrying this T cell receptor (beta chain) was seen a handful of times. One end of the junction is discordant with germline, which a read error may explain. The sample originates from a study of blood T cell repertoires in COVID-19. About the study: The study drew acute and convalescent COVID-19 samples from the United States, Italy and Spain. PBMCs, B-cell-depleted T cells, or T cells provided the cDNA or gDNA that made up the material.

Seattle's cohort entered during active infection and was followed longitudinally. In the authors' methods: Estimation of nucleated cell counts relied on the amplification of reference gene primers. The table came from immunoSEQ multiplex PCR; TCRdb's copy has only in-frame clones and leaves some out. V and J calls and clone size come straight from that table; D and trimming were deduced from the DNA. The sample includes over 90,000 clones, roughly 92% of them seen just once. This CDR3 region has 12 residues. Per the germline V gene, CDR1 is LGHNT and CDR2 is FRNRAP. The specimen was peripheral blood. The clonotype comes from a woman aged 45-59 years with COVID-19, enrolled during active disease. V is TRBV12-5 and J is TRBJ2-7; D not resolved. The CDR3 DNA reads TGTGCTAGTGGTTCCGATTCCGGGTCCTCTTCTTTC. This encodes CASGSDSGSSSF.